A selection of T cell receptor beta chains follows, all from one sample in a study of siplizumab effects on memory and regulatory T cells. Method: immunoSEQ multiplex PCR; TCRdb's copy keeps in-frame clones and lacks some. The sample lists over 50,000 clones, 83% occurring once. Sequenced sample: memory CD4+ T cells sorted from blood. The source of these receptors is a human donor in good health. CDR3s include the opening cysteine and the closing phenylalanine or tryptophan. A D gene is named only where the DNA matches it firmly. The size entry is marked missing in some rows and otherwise reads once, few, many or a size class.

clone_size | d_call | j_call | v_call | cdr3_aa | cdr3_nt
. | . | TRBJ2-5 | TRBV14 | CASNRGQGRQETQYF | TGTGCCAGCAACCGGGGTCAGGGGCGACAAGAGACCCAGTACTTC
. | . | TRBJ2-7 | TRBV15 | CATSRDRGGDEQYF | TGTGCCACCAGCAGAGATAGGGGTGGTGACGAGCAGTACTTC
. | TRBD1 | TRBJ2-1 | TRBV29-1 | CSVEDIGGPAYNEQFF | TGCAGCGTTGAAGATATAGGGGGCCCGGCCTACAATGAGCAGTTCTTC
few | . | TRBJ1-2 | TRBV7-2 | CASSLNRGNYGYTF | TGTGCCAGCAGCTTGAATAGGGGAAACTATGGCTACACCTTC
. | TRBD1 | TRBJ2-7 | TRBV27 | CASSYTGTGYEQYF | TGTGCCAGCAGTTATACCGGGACAGGGTACGAGCAGTACTTC
. | . | TRBJ1-2 | TRBV5-1 | CASSLDFGREGYTF | TGCGCCAGCAGCTTGGACTTTGGCAGGGAAGGCTACACCTTC
. | . | TRBJ1-5 | TRBV5-1 | CASSNDSSNQPQHF | TGCGCCAGCAGTAACGACAGTAGCAATCAGCCCCAGCATTTT
. | . | TRBJ2-7 | TRBV21-1 | CASSNGRRDLSYEQYF | TGTGCCAGCAGCAATGGAAGGCGGGACCTCTCCTACGAGCAGTACTTC
. | TRBD2 | TRBJ2-7 | TRBV30 | CAWRELAGVGEQYF | TGTGCCTGGAGAGAACTAGCGGGAGTTGGCGAGCAGTACTTC
. | TRBD1 | TRBJ2-4 | TRBV5-1 | CASRRLGQMENIQYF | TGCGCCAGTCGTAGGTTGGGACAGATGGAAAACATTCAGTACTTC
. | . | TRBJ1-3 | TRBV6-5 | CASRETGTSNTIYF | TGTGCCAGCCGAGAGACCGGGACATCGAACACCATATATTTT
once | TRBD2 | TRBJ2-7 | TRBV7-2 | CASSLVGLAGRRLAYEQYF | TGTGCCAGCAGCTTAGTTGGACTAGCGGGACGGAGACTCGCCTACGAGCAGTACTTC
. | . | TRBJ1-2 | TRBV6-5 | CASRATWQGYTF | TGTGCCAGCAGGGCTACATGGCAGGGCTACACCTTC
. | . | TRBJ2-2 | TRBV28 | CASSFPGANTGELFF | TGTGCCAGCAGTTTTCCGGGAGCGAACACCGGGGAGCTGTTTTTT
. | TRBD1 | TRBJ2-7 | TRBV6-5 | CASSIQGARYEQYF | TGTGCCAGCAGTATTCAGGGGGCGCGGTACGAGCAGTACTTC
. | . | TRBJ2-1 | TRBV2 | CASKADNYNEQFF | TGTGCCAGCAAAGCGGATAACTACAATGAGCAGTTCTTC
. | . | TRBJ1-5 | TRBV10-3 | CAITSDYSNQPQHF | TGTGCCATCACTTCAGACTATAGCAATCAGCCCCAGCATTTT
once | TRBD1 | TRBJ2-3 | TRBV11-2 | CASSSGVGGTGETDTQYF | TGTGCCAGCAGTTCCGGGGTTGGGGGGACAGGGGAGACAGATACGCAGTATTTT
. | . | TRBJ2-7 | TRBV11-2 | CASSLLNWAKTYEQYF | TGTGCCAGCAGCTTATTGAATTGGGCCAAAACCTACGAGCAGTACTTC
few | TRBD2 | TRBJ2-3 | TRBV19 | CASSWSGLAEDTQYF | TGTGCCAGTAGCTGGTCGGGACTAGCGGAGGATACGCAGTATTTT
. | . | TRBJ2-1 | TRBV5-1 | CASSLWESNEQFF | TGCGCCAGCAGCTTGTGGGAGAGCAATGAGCAGTTCTTC
. | . | TRBJ1-6 | TRBV7-2 | CASSLTRWQNYSPLHF | TGTGCCAGCAGCTTAACCAGGTGGCAGAACTATTCACCCCTCCACTTT
. | . | TRBJ2-7 | TRBV5-6 | CASSKGGGGSSYEQYF | TGTGCCAGCAGCAAGGGGGGTGGCGGGAGCTCCTACGAGCAGTACTTC
. | . | TRBJ2-2 | TRBV5-1 | CASSLVASTTGELFF | TGCGCCAGCAGCTTGGTGGCCAGCACCACCGGGGAGCTGTTTTTT
. | . | TRBJ2-4 | TRBV19 | CASTEDRGVQYF | TGTGCCAGTACCGAGGACAGAGGGGTACAGTACTTC
. | . | TRBJ2-1 | TRBV5-1 | CASSLIGLENYNEQFF | TGCGCCAGCAGCTTGATAGGACTGGAGAACTACAATGAGCAGTTCTTC
. | TRBD1 | TRBJ2-1 | TRBV11-3 | CASSTGVTPYNEQFF | TGTGCCAGCAGCACAGGGGTGACCCCCTACAATGAGCAGTTCTTC
few | TRBD1 | TRBJ1-1 | TRBV4-1 | CASSHGTGGRTEAFF | TGCGCCAGCAGCCATGGGACAGGGGGCAGGACTGAAGCTTTCTTT
. | TRBD2 | TRBJ2-1 | TRBV5-4 | CASSSGTNNEQFF | TGTGCCAGCAGCTCCGGGACTAACAATGAGCAGTTCTTC
once | TRBD1 | TRBJ1-1 | TRBV6-1 | CASSGTGNRGAFF | TGTGCCAGCAGTGGGACGGGGAACAGGGGAGCTTTCTTT
. | TRBD1 | TRBJ1-6 | TRBV5-1 | CASSPRDRDNSPLHF | TGCGCCAGCAGCCCCCGGGACAGGGATAATTCACCCCTCCACTTT
. | . | TRBJ2-7 | TRBV6-5 | CASSYSILEPYEQYF | TGTGCCAGCAGTTACTCGATTCTAGAACCCTACGAGCAGTACTTC
. | . | TRBJ2-1 | TRBV5-1 | CASSTVLDRRNEQFF | TGCGCCAGCAGCACGGTCCTAGACAGGCGCAATGAGCAGTTCTTC
. | TRBD1 | TRBJ1-1 | TRBV18 | CASSPGQGTEAFF | TGTGCCAGCTCACCCGGACAGGGGACTGAAGCTTTCTTT
. | . | TRBJ2-5 | TRBV21-1 | CASSKDDLRETQYF | TGTGCCAGCAGCAAAGATGACCTGCGGGAGACCCAGTACTTC
once | . | TRBJ2-3 | TRBV5-1 | CASSLGGYTDTQYF | TGCGCCAGCAGCTTGGGGGGTTACACAGATACGCAGTATTTT
. | TRBD1 | TRBJ1-1 | TRBV6-5 | CASSYSRTGDTEAFF | TGTGCCAGCAGTTACTCGAGGACAGGGGACACTGAAGCTTTCTTT
. | . | TRBJ2-7 | TRBV6-1 | CASSEGRNLMQYF | TGTGCCAGCAGTGAAGGACGGAACCTTATGCAGTACTTC
. | TRBD2 | TRBJ2-1 | TRBV18 | CASSPPGSGTHNEQFF | TGTGCCAGCTCACCACCCGGTAGCGGGACCCACAATGAGCAGTTCTTC
. | . | TRBJ2-3 | TRBV9 | CASSVGPTDTQYF | TGTGCCAGCAGCGTAGGACCGACCGATACGCAGTATTTT
. | . | TRBJ2-2 | TRBV10-3 | CAISESRGSGELFF | TGTGCCATCAGTGAGTCGAGGGGGTCCGGGGAGCTGTTTTTT
. | . | TRBJ1-5 | TRBV27 | CASSLWQNSNQPQHF | TGTGCCAGCAGCTTGTGGCAGAATAGCAATCAGCCCCAGCATTTT
. | . | TRBJ1-1 | TRBV7-3 | CASSLSSGGRAEAFF | TGTGCCAGCAGCTTAAGTAGTGGGGGAAGGGCTGAAGCTTTCTTT